These 29 T cell receptor beta chains were all obtained from the same sample, sequenced in a study of T cell responses to AZD1222 COVID-19 vaccine. Measured with immunoSEQ multiplex PCR; TCRdb has only the in-frame clones, and not every one. The sample records over 120,000 clones, 88% being singletons. Sequences were derived from peripheral blood, sampled 28 days after the second dose of the MenACWY control vaccine. The receptors were gathered from an adult who received the MenACWY meningococcal vaccine as a control.

V usage is TRBV10-3 and J usage is TRBJ2-5, with TRBD2 matching 7 bases. The J segment lost 7 bases and the V segment lost 10 bases, leaving 15 bases of the junction unmatched. CDR1 ENHRY and CDR2 SYGVKD come from the germline V gene. The CDR3 sequence is 14 residues long. CDR3 region: CATSSGLYDGTQYF. Here the CDR3 DNA reads TGTGCCACCTCTAGCGGTCTTTATGATGGGACCCAGTACTTC.

CDR3 amino acids: CASSLWKGENTEAFF. CDR3 sequence (DNA): TGTGCCAGCAGCTTATGGAAGGGGGAGAACACTGAAGCTTTCTTT. The chain combines TRBV11-2 with TRBJ1-1, with TRBD1 as a possible D gene (6 bases). The CDR3 spans 15 residues. Germline V gene sequence: CDR1 SGHAT, CDR2 FQNNGV. With 2 bases removed from V and 1 base from J, the gap between germline ends came to 11 bases.

This clone was recorded once. V is TRBV7-9 and J is TRBJ1-4, with D maybe TRBD1 (6 bases). Trimming left V 5 bases short and J 8 bases short, with 21 bases between. Germline V gene data show CDR1 as SEHNR and CDR2 as FQNEAQ (reference sequence). CDR3 size: 16 residues. The CDR3 protein is CASSPGAGQFWEKLFF. As DNA, the CDR3 is TGTGCCAGCAGCCCGGGGGCCGGGCAGTTTTGGGAAAAACTGTTTTTT.

The chain links TRBV28 to TRBJ2-5, with D tentatively TRBD2 (7 bases). Per the germline V gene, CDR1 is MDHEN and CDR2 is SYDVKM. The CDR3 loop spans 15 amino acids. V was cut by 6 bases and J by 4 bases, with 18 bases left in between. The CDR3 nucleotides read TGTGCCAGCAGGTTCCTCCTGGGGGGGGCAGAGACCCAGTACTTC. Translation gives CASRFLLGGAETQYF.

The DNA for the CDR3 is TGCGCCAGCAGCCAAGACCCAGGCAGTAATTCACCCCTCCACTTT. The encoded protein is CASSQDPGSNSPLHF. The chain couples TRBV4-3 to TRBJ1-6; D not resolved. Germline V gene data show CDR1 as LGHNA and CDR2 as YSLEER. There are 15 residues in the CDR3. The V and J ends lost 0 bases and 6 bases respectively, with 9 bases between them.

The V call is TRBV6-5, the J call TRBJ2-1; 9 nucleotides agree with TRBD2. The CDR3 loop spans 15 amino acids. V was clipped by 5 bases and J by 5 bases; unmatched bases: 7. Germline V lookup: CDR1 MNHEY, CDR2 SVGAGI. The CDR3 DNA follows: TGTGCCAGCAGTCCGTCCGGGACTAGCAACAATGAGCAGTTCTTC. Amino acids: CASSPSGTSNNEQFF.

V gene TRBV13 combines with J gene TRBJ1-2; TRBD1 might be the D (5 bases). Trimming took 6 bases from V and 4 from J, leaving 15 bases between them. The CDR3 is 14 residues long. Germline-derived CDR1 and CDR2 are PRHDT and FYEKMQ (reference sequence). The CDR3 nucleotides read TGTGCCAGCAGAGGACAACGAAGAGCCTATGGCTACACCTTC. It yields the protein CASRGQRRAYGYTF.

The chain employs TRBV13 and TRBJ2-7, with TRBD1 as a possible D gene (6 bases). The CDR3 extends over 13 amino acids. Germline V CDR1 and CDR2: PRHDT, FYEKMQ (reference sequence). The V gene lost 4 bases and the J gene lost 4 bases, with 11 bases spanning the gap. The CDR3 protein is CASSSRTVYEQYF. The DNA for the CDR3 is TGTGCCAGCAGCTCCCGGACAGTTTACGAGCAGTACTTC.

The chain joins TRBV7-8 to TRBJ2-7; D unresolved. V lost 1 base and J lost 3, with 13 bases in between. This CDR3 contains 15 residues. Germline V lookup: CDR1 SGHVS, CDR2 FQNEAQ. Written as DNA, the CDR3 is TGTGCCAGCAGCTTAGATCCAGCAGGAATCTACGAGCAGTACTTC. Protein product: CASSLDPAGIYEQYF.

The chain carries TRBV12-3 or TRBV12-4 and TRBJ1-5; D not certain. Between the trimmed V and J ends, which lost 5 bases and 10 bases, there was a span of 9 bases. The length of the CDR3 is 11 residues. CDR3 protein: CASSREGPQHF. In DNA, the CDR3 is TGTGCCAGCAGTCGGGAGGGACCCCAGCATTTT.

The chain combines TRBV9 with TRBJ1-4; tentative D call: TRBD1 (5 bases). There are 15 residues in the CDR3. V gave up 7 bases and J gave up 7 bases, with 20 bases separating them. The germline V gene has CDR1 SGDLS and CDR2 YYNGEE. The DNA for the CDR3 is TGTGCCAGCGCAACCTCGGGGGGGATGGGTGAAAAACTGTTTTTT. Translation gives CASATSGGMGEKLFF.

This chain connects TRBV9 to TRBJ2-2, with D uncertain. The CDR3 is made up of 13 amino acids. The V gene lost 4 bases and the J gene lost 4 bases, with 8 bases spanning the gap. CDR1 is SGDLS, CDR2 YYNGEE, per germline. The CDR3 sequence is CASSPRGTGELFF. CDR3 nucleotide sequence: TGTGCCAGCAGCCCGAGAGGCACCGGGGAGCTGTTTTTT.

The chain has TRBV27 and TRBJ1-1; no definite D call. Germline CDR1 reads MNHEY; CDR2 reads SMNVEV (reference sequence). This CDR3 is built from 13 residues. With 8 bases removed from V and 1 base from J, the gap between germline ends came to 11 bases. CDR3 protein: CASRITGNTEAFF. The CDR3 DNA reads TGTGCCAGCCGAATAACGGGGAACACTGAAGCTTTCTTT.

The V and J genes are TRBV9 and TRBJ2-1, with a possible D match to TRBD2 (6 bases). This CDR3 is 13 amino acids long. Trimming shortened V by 2 bases and J by 6 bases, and 9 bases separated the two germline ends. From germline, CDR1 is SGDLS and CDR2 YYNGEE. The CDR3 is CASSVDYSNEQFF. CDR3 sequence (DNA): TGTGCCAGCAGCGTGGACTATTCCAATGAGCAGTTCTTC.

This sequence joins TRBV2 and TRBJ2-1; TRBD2 aligns across 7 bases. With V trimmed by 3 bases and J by 1 base, 3 bases remained unmatched. Per the germline V gene, CDR1 is SNHLY and CDR2 is FYNNEI. This CDR3 is built from 15 residues. This CDR3 reads CASSERGMSYNEQFF. The CDR3 DNA reads TGTGCCAGCAGTGAGCGGGGGATGTCCTACAATGAGCAGTTCTTC.

The V and J genes are TRBV11-1 and TRBJ2-3, with a possible D match to TRBD2 (5 bases). V shed 1 base and J shed 0 bases, with 8 bases lying between them. The CDR3 totals 15 residues. CDR1 and CDR2 from the germline V gene are SGHAT and FQDESV (reference sequence). CDR3 sequence reads: CASSLGVASTDTQYF. Here the CDR3 DNA reads TGTGCCAGCAGCTTAGGGGTAGCGAGCACAGATACGCAGTATTTT.

This clone was found once. Distinct nucleotide sequences in the sample also encode this CDR3. The rearrangement uses TRBV29-1 and TRBJ1-1; 8 nucleotides agree with TRBD1. Unmatched junction bases numbered 2, after V lost 4 bases and J lost 1 base. The CDR3 is 13 residues long. Germline CDR1 and CDR2: SQVTM and ANQGSEA. The CDR3 nucleotides read TGCAGCGTTGGGGACAGGCGGAACACTGAAGCTTTCTTT. This translates into CSVGDRRNTEAFF.

The chain is built from TRBV18 and TRBJ2-1, with TRBD2 matching over 8 bases. Germline CDR1 is KGHSH and CDR2 is LQKENI. CDR3 length: 13 residues. J lost 8 bases, V lost 3 bases, and 3 bases had no gene match. CDR3 nucleotide sequence: TGTGCCAGCTCACCCGGACTAGCTTATGAGCAGTTCTTC. Residues: CASSPGLAYEQFF.

This clone has only one observation. V and J are TRBV12-5 and TRBJ1-4; the D gene is possibly TRBD1 (5 bases). Per germline, CDR1 LGHNT and CDR2 FRNRAP. With 7 bases removed from V and 2 bases from J, the gap between germline ends came to 17 bases. The CDR3 totals 16 residues. CDR3 coding DNA: TGTGCTAGTGAAAAAAACGGGGGACCCACTAATGAAAAACTGTTTTTT. It yields the protein CASEKNGGPTNEKLFF.

J is TRBJ1-5 and V is TRBV6-1; D gene unclear. V was clipped by 0 bases and J by 2 bases, with 8 bases between them. Germline V gene sequence: CDR1 MNHNS, CDR2 SASEGT. The CDR3 extends over 15 amino acids. This CDR3 reads CASSEAWAGNQPQHF. The CDR3 DNA follows: TGTGCCAGCAGTGAAGCGTGGGCAGGCAATCAGCCCCAGCATTTT.

The rearrangement joins TRBV28 to TRBJ2-7; 9 bases are shared with TRBD1. With 2 bases clipped from V and 6 bases from J, the junction kept 5 bases outside the gene matches. Looked up from germline, CDR1 is MDHEN and CDR2 is SYDVKM. The CDR3 has 14 residues. The CDR3 region is CASSLPGQGLEQYF. The DNA for the CDR3 is TGTGCCAGCAGTTTACCGGGACAGGGCCTCGAGCAGTACTTC.

This clone was counted a few times. The chain joins TRBV14 to TRBJ2-3; 15 bases align to TRBD2. Trimming at V came to 4 bases and at J to 8 bases, leaving 4 bases not matched to a gene. Germline lookup yields CDR1 SGHDN and CDR2 FVKESK. The CDR3 length is 15 residues. The CDR3, as DNA: TGTGCCAGCAGCCTACCGGGACTAGCGGGGGGTACGCAGTATTTT. Protein: CASSLPGLAGGTQYF.

The gene calls are TRBV9 and TRBJ2-3; D is perhaps TRBD1 (5 bases). With 3 bases removed from V and 4 bases from J, the gap between germline ends came to 12 bases. The germline V gene has CDR1 SGDLS and CDR2 YYNGEE. The CDR3 is 14 amino acids. The CDR3 coding sequence is TGTGCCAGCAGCGGGACAAACCGGGCAGATACGCAGTATTTT. As protein: CASSGTNRADTQYF.

The chain uses TRBV11-3 and TRBJ2-7; TRBD2 is a possible D gene (5 bases). The CDR3 sequence is 12 residues long. Germline CDR1 is SGHNT and CDR2 is YENEEA. Trimming left V 4 bases short and J 8 bases short, with 12 bases between. The CDR3 loop is CASSSRLPKQYF. For the CDR3, the DNA is TGTGCCAGCAGCTCTCGACTACCAAAGCAGTACTTC.

The V call is TRBV11-3, the J call TRBJ2-3; D possibly corresponds to TRBD1 (6 bases). CDR3 size: 13 residues. The ends were cut back, 5 bases at V and 4 bases at J, with 10 bases in the middle. Germline V CDR1 and CDR2: SGHNT, YENEEA. The CDR3 DNA sequence: TGTGCCAGCAGCCACTCAGGGGCAGATACGCAGTATTTT. Protein: CASSHSGADTQYF.

The chain uses TRBV9 and TRBJ2-1, with TRBD2 identical over 8 bases. V lost 4 bases and J lost 4; bases outside the gene matches: 19. Per germline, CDR1 SGDLS and CDR2 YYNGEE. The CDR3 is 19 residues long. CDR3 in DNA: TGTGCCAGCAGCTCCTCCGCCGGGCTAGCGGGTGTGTTATACAATGAGCAGTTCTTC. Encoded protein: CASSSSAGLAGVLYNEQFF.

The chain is built from TRBV7-8 and TRBJ1-6; D gene uncertain. V lost 6 bases to trimming and J lost 11 bases, with 20 bases between them. The germline gives CDR1 SGHVS, CDR2 FQNEAQ. The CDR3 contains 15 residues. The CDR3 here is CASSLTASDGAPLHF. For the CDR3, the DNA is TGTGCCAGCAGTCTAACGGCGTCCGACGGGGCACCCCTCCACTTT.

The rearrangement uses TRBV9 and TRBJ1-3; D uncertain. V was trimmed by 0 bases and J by 1 base, leaving 8 bases between them. The CDR3 consists of 15 residues. Germline V gives CDR1 SGDLS, CDR2 YYNGEE. The CDR3 DNA follows: TGTGCCAGCAGCGTAGGGGCCCATTCTGGAAACACCATATATTTT. Translated: CASSVGAHSGNTIYF.

J is TRBJ1-2 and V is TRBV5-6; D is possibly TRBD1 (5 bases). The CDR3 is 12 amino acids. V dropped 4 bases and J dropped 8 bases, with 12 bases sitting between them. Germline assignment: CDR1 SGHDT and CDR2 YYEEEE. CDR3 DNA: TGTGCCAGCAGCATTCAGGGATGGGGCTACACCTTC. It yields the protein CASSIQGWGYTF.